The clone carrying this T cell receptor (beta chain) was counted many times. Its antigen is unidentified. Distinct nucleotide sequences in the sample also encode this CDR3. Trimming took 3 bases from V and 1 from J, leaving 4 bases between them. Per the germline V gene, CDR1 is LGHNT and CDR2 is FRNRAP. The CDR3 has 13 amino acids. TCRdb keeps only in-frame clones here, not all; method: immunoSEQ multiplex PCR. Found here are about 980,000 clones, over 60% of them singletons; the top ten hold about 1.5%. Every one of the donors was a Caucasian adult that lived in Nashville, Tennessee. The data belong to a study of shared clonotypes between healthy human individuals. Study-wide findings and caveats: Clonotypes shared by all four donors outscored non-shared clonotypes in generation probability. Approximately 5% of naive CD4 clonotypes were shared across four donors.

The rearrangement links TRBV12-5 to TRBJ1-5; D unclear. The origin of this receptor is a man younger than 35 in good health. The source material was memory CD4+ T cells sorted from blood. The sample's subset: CD45RA-negative fraction. The CDR3 region is CASGLESNQPQHF. CDR3 DNA: TGTGCTAGTGGTTTAGAAAGCAATCAGCCCCAGCATTTT.